One T cell receptor (beta chain) is described in this entry. Its antigen is currently unknown. From germline, CDR1 is KGHDR and CDR2 SFDVKD. Losses at the gene ends were 6 bases for V and 7 bases for J; bases not matched to a gene: 12. The CDR3 contains 15 residues. Treatment given: approximately nine-day PBMC culture with coronavirus spike peptide pools or control peptides (ViraFEST assay). After culture for approximately 10 days, isolation of CD4+ T cells was performed by negative selection. This specimen comes from a study of vaccination and CD4 T cells after COVID-19. Sequenced with the Oncomine TCR Beta short-read assay was DNA taken from cultured CD4+ T cells. Investigators isolated genomic DNA from cultured CD4+ T cells. TCRdb independently ran MiXCR on the PCR reads; one entry per CDR3 protein. The repertoire consists of roughly 26,000 distinct CDR3 sequences, with over 60% occurring once and the leading ten covering under 6.5%.

The chain has TRBV24-1 and TRBJ2-5; TRBD2 matches 8 bases. The TCR was taken from a human donor who had recovered from COVID-19. Source material: CD4+ T cells from blood, cultured in vitro. The chain's CDR3 is CATSLGSGKGGTQYF. The CDR3 nucleotides are TGTGCCACCAGTTTGGGTAGCGGGAAGGGGGGGACCCAGTACTTC.